These 30 T cell receptor beta chains were all obtained from the same sample, sequenced in a study of blood T cell repertoires in COVID-19. Produced via immunoSEQ multiplex PCR; TCRdb's table is partial and in-frame only. The repertoire holds some 230,000 clones, roughly 89% seen once, with about 2% in the top ten. Material: peripheral blood. The receptors originated from a man aged 25 to 40 who had recovered from COVID-19.

The J gene is TRBJ1-6, the V gene TRBV3-1 (or the pseudogene TRBV3-2); 8 bases align to TRBD1. The CDR3 contains 16 residues. V shed 0 bases and J 9 bases; nucleotides not matched to a gene: 7. Looked up from germline, CDR1 is LGHDT and CDR2 is YNNKEL (reference sequence). CDR3 region: CASSQDPGGNGSPLHF. DNA of the CDR3: TGTGCCAGCAGCCAAGATCCAGGGGGCAATGGTTCACCCCTCCACTTT.

This clone was recorded a few times. The rearrangement joins TRBV4-3 to TRBJ1-2; tentatively, D is TRBD1 (5 bases). The CDR3 consists of 12 residues. Looked up from germline, CDR1 is LGHNA and CDR2 is YSLEER. The V end was cut by 0 bases, the J end by 8 bases, with 7 bases between. CDR3 protein: CASSQDREGYTF. The CDR3, as DNA: TGCGCCAGCAGCCAAGACAGGGAAGGCTACACCTTC.

The J gene is TRBJ1-1, the V gene TRBV6-6; D is unresolved. In germline, CDR1 is MNHNY, CDR2 SVGAGI (reference sequence). Trimming stripped 0 bases from V and 0 bases from J, with 11 bases between. This CDR3 is 16 amino acids long. CDR3 protein: CASSYSIGELNTEAFF. The CDR3 coding sequence is TGTGCCAGCAGTTACTCAATCGGGGAGCTGAACACTGAAGCTTTCTTT.

This sequence joins TRBV29-1 and TRBJ1-1; 7 bases are a match to TRBD1. V lost 4 bases and J lost 9; bases outside the gene matches: 5. The CDR3 sequence is 11 residues long. The germline V gene encodes CDR1 SQVTM and CDR2 ANQGSEA. CDR3 residues: CSVARTGKAFF. The CDR3 nucleotides are TGCAGCGTTGCACGGACAGGAAAAGCTTTCTTT.

The V and J genes are TRBV6-5 and TRBJ1-1; D may be TRBD1 (5 bases). Germline V gives CDR1 MNHEY, CDR2 SVGAGI. With 6 bases removed from V and 7 bases from J, the gap between germline ends came to 12 bases. This CDR3 is 12 amino acids long. This CDR3 reads CASSAGVDEAFF. The CDR3 bases are TGTGCCAGCAGCGCGGGGGTTGATGAAGCTTTCTTT.

The chain couples TRBV4-1 to TRBJ2-1; D is unclear. Germline-derived CDR1 and CDR2 are MGHRA and YSYEKL. The CDR3 is 15 residues long. The V gene lost 3 bases and the J gene lost 4 bases, with 13 bases spanning the gap. The CDR3 loop is CASSHGFRSYNEQFF. CDR3 in DNA: TGCGCCAGCAGCCACGGGTTTAGATCTTACAATGAGCAGTTCTTC.

This clone was seen once. This chain connects TRBV4-1 to TRBJ2-7; no clear D. The CDR3 consists of 12 residues. The V gene lost 5 bases and the J gene lost 11 bases, with 16 bases spanning the gap. Germline CDR1 MGHRA, CDR2 YSYEKL. CDR3 amino acids: CASSTETGSKYF. In DNA form, the CDR3 reads TGCGCCAGCAGCACCGAAACCGGGTCAAAGTACTTC.

The chain couples TRBV5-1 to TRBJ1-1, with D unclear. Per germline, CDR1 SGHRS and CDR2 YFSETQ. The CDR3 spans 13 residues. V gave up 7 bases and J gave up 4 bases, with 14 bases separating them. CDR3 region: CASANRRGTEAFF. In DNA, the CDR3 is TGCGCCAGCGCGAATCGTCGGGGCACTGAAGCTTTCTTT.

This chain uses TRBV9 with TRBJ2-3, with 16 positions matching TRBD2. CDR1 and CDR2 from the germline V gene are SGDLS and YYNGEE. The J segment lost 14 bases and the V segment lost 5 bases, leaving 5 bases of the junction unmatched. This CDR3 comprises 13 residues. The CDR3, as DNA: TGTGCCAGCAGAGGGACTAGCGGGGGGGCATGGTATTTT. This sequence encodes CASRGTSGGAWYF.

The chain is built from TRBV19 and TRBJ1-6; the match to TRBD1 covers 9 bases. The length of the CDR3 is 16 residues. Germline V lookup: CDR1 LNHDA, CDR2 SQIVND (reference sequence). Losses at the gene ends were 1 base for V and 10 bases for J; bases not matched to a gene: 8. Written as DNA, the CDR3 is TGTGCCAGTAGTATAGGAAGGACAGGGGAATGGTCACCCCTCCACTTT. Translated, it gives CASSIGRTGEWSPLHF. Using reference TRBV19 and TRBJ1-6 for the parts outside the CDR3, the full variable domain is DGGITQSPKYLFRKEGQNVTLSCEQNLNHDAMYWYRQDPGQGLRLIYYSQIVNDFQKGDIAEGYSVSREKKESFPLTVTSAQKNPTAFYLCASSIGRTGEWSPLHFGNGTRLTVT.

This sequence joins TRBV5-5 and TRBJ2-7, with a possible D match to TRBD1 (6 bases). Trimming shortened V by 1 base and J by 0 bases, and 20 bases separated the two germline ends. Germline V lookup: CDR1 SGHKS, CDR2 YYEKEE (reference sequence). The CDR3 has 18 amino acids. The CDR3, as DNA: TGTGCCAGCAGCTTGAGTTTGGGGGCAGGTACAACCTCCTACGAGCAGTACTTC. It codes for CASSLSLGAGTTSYEQYF.

This chain connects TRBV6-6 to TRBJ2-7, with a possible D match to TRBD1 (6 bases). V was shortened by 5 bases and J by 4 bases, with 12 bases between the two germline ends. Germline CDR1 MNHNY, CDR2 SVGAGI (reference sequence). The CDR3 totals 13 residues. The CDR3, as DNA: TGTGCCAGCAGTCCAGGGGAATGGTACGAGCAGTACTTC. This sequence encodes CASSPGEWYEQYF.

V is TRBV19 and J is TRBJ2-3; TRBD2 agrees at 8 bases. The CDR3 has 15 amino acids. With V trimmed by 5 bases and J by 3 bases, 7 bases remained unmatched. The V gene's germline CDR1 is LNHDA and CDR2 SQIVND (reference sequence). The CDR3 bases are TGTGCCAGTAGTGAATTCGGGACTAGAACAGATACGCAGTATTTT. Protein sequence: CASSEFGTRTDTQYF. The variable domain in full, with the rest retrieved from reference TRBV19 and TRBJ2-3, is DGGITQSPKYLFRKEGQNVTLSCEQNLNHDAMYWYRQDPGQGLRLIYYSQIVNDFQKGDIAEGYSVSREKKESFPLTVTSAQKNPTAFYLCASSEFGTRTDTQYFGPGTRLTVL.

This sequence joins TRBV27 and TRBJ2-3; 7 bases are shared with TRBD1. The CDR3 extends over 15 amino acids. Germline lookup yields CDR1 MNHEY and CDR2 SMNVEV (reference sequence). The V and J ends lost 4 bases and 5 bases, in that order; junction bases with no gene match: 9. The CDR3 nucleotides are TGTGCCAGCAGTTGGGGACAGTACCTAAGAGATACGCAGTATTTT. Its protein is CASSWGQYLRDTQYF.

The chain links TRBV10-2 to TRBJ2-6; D uncertain. Germline values: CDR1 WSHSY, CDR2 SAAADI. This CDR3 is built from 15 residues. V dropped 6 bases and J dropped 0 bases, with 9 bases sitting between them. CDR3 nucleotide sequence: TGCGCCAGCAGGATCAGTGGCTCTGGGGCCAACGTCCTGACTTTC. Translating gives CASRISGSGANVLTF.

The rearrangement uses TRBV6-1 and TRBJ2-7, with TRBD2 identical over 7 bases. The germline V gene encodes CDR1 MNHNS and CDR2 SASEGT. V shed 0 bases, J shed 3 bases, and the junction held 5 bases outside the gene matches. The CDR3 covers 15 residues. The CDR3 here is CASSEAHGGVYEQYF. The DNA for the CDR3 is TGTGCCAGCAGTGAAGCGCATGGGGGGGTCTACGAGCAGTACTTC.

The V call is TRBV4-1, the J call TRBJ2-2; TRBD2 agrees at 10 bases. The germline CDR1 and CDR2 sequences are MGHRA and YSYEKL. The J segment lost 4 bases and the V segment lost 8 bases, leaving 16 bases of the junction unmatched. This CDR3 contains 18 residues. The CDR3 spells CASASSGGGLYGTGELFF. The DNA for the CDR3 is TGCGCCAGCGCATCCAGCGGGGGGGGTTTGTACGGCACCGGGGAGCTGTTTTTT.

The J gene is TRBJ2-7, the V gene TRBV9; tentative D call: TRBD1 (5 bases). The V gene lost 4 bases and the J gene lost 5 bases, with 13 bases spanning the gap. This CDR3 contains 13 residues. The germline V gene has CDR1 SGDLS and CDR2 YYNGEE. CDR3 bases: TGTGCCAGCAGCCCGAGCAGGGCCCACGAGCAGTACTTC. Translation: CASSPSRAHEQYF.

The sample holds one count of this clone. V and J are TRBV7-8 and TRBJ2-7, with 7 bases fitting TRBD1. This CDR3 spans 14 amino acids. CDR1 is SGHVS, CDR2 FQNEAQ, per germline. J gave up 7 bases and V 6 bases, and 12 bases lay outside the gene matches. DNA of the CDR3: TGTGCCAGCAGGACCGACAGGGTGGGCCTGGAGCAGTACTTC. This encodes CASRTDRVGLEQYF.

This chain connects TRBV4-1 to TRBJ2-7, with 9 bases fitting TRBD1. V was clipped by 1 base and J by 5 bases; unmatched bases: 6. There are 15 residues in the CDR3. From germline, CDR1 is MGHRA and CDR2 YSYEKL. CDR3 residues: CASSQVQGAKDEQYF. DNA for the CDR3: TGCGCCAGCAGCCAAGTACAGGGGGCAAAGGACGAGCAGTACTTC.

The chain joins TRBV6-5 to TRBJ2-3, with D possibly TRBD2 on 7 matching bases. CDR1 is MNHEY and CDR2 is SVGAGI in the germline V gene. The V end was cut by 9 bases, the J end by 4 bases, with 20 bases between. This CDR3 has 15 amino acids. The CDR3 loop is CASLRLQGGADTQYF. Here the CDR3 DNA reads TGTGCCAGTCTCCGTCTACAGGGAGGGGCAGATACGCAGTATTTT.

The chain joins TRBV5-1 to TRBJ1-1, with D uncertain. The CDR3 is made up of 12 amino acids. Germline-derived CDR1 and CDR2 are SGHRS and YFSETQ. Deletions cut 2 bases from V and 8 bases from J, with 10 bases between. The CDR3 nucleotides are TGCGCCAGCAGCTTCGGTTATGAGGAAGCTTTCTTT. It encodes CASSFGYEEAFF. The full variable domain, completed using reference TRBV5-1 and TRBJ1-1, is KAGVTQTPRYLIKTRGQQVTLSCSPISGHRSVSWYQQTPGQGLQFLFEYFSETQRNKGNFPGRFSGRQFSNSRSEMNVSTLELGDSALYLCASSFGYEEAFFGQGTRLTVV.

There are many counts of this clone. The chain has TRBV7-2 and TRBJ1-6, with D unresolved. The CDR3 has 16 amino acids. Germline-derived CDR1 and CDR2 are SGHTA and FQGNSA. Between the trimmed V and J ends, which lost 1 base and 0 bases, there was a span of 7 bases. CDR3 protein: CASSLEWSSYNSPLHF. CDR3 in DNA: TGTGCCAGCAGCTTAGAATGGAGCTCCTATAATTCACCCCTCCACTTT.

This clone was counted between two and nine times. The V call is TRBV5-1, the J call TRBJ1-1; TRBD1 agrees at 7 bases. The CDR3 consists of 13 residues. CDR1 is SGHRS, CDR2 YFSETQ, per germline. After removal of 4 bases from V and 7 bases from J, the junction contained 7 bases not matched to a gene. CDR3 in DNA: TGCGCCAGCAGCAATGACAGGGTGGGTGAAGCTTTCTTT. Translating it yields CASSNDRVGEAFF.

The gene calls are TRBV5-6 and TRBJ2-5; tentative D call: TRBD2 (7 bases). Trimming cost V 4 bases and J 5 bases, with 12 bases left between them. Germline CDR1 reads SGHDT; CDR2 reads YYEEEE. The CDR3 spans 13 residues. CDR3 in amino acids: CASSLRGGETQYF. The DNA of the CDR3 is TGTGCCAGCAGCCTCAGGGGAGGGGAGACCCAGTACTTC.

V and J are TRBV5-6 and TRBJ1-2, with no clear D. CDR3 length: 15 amino acids. The V end lost 0 bases, the J end lost 8 bases, and 17 bases lay between the germline ends. The germline gives CDR1 SGHDT, CDR2 YYEEEE. The CDR3 coding sequence is TGTGCCAGCAGCTTGGATATGGAGGGAAAAAGCGGCTACACCTTC. Translating it yields CASSLDMEGKSGYTF.

The chain links TRBV28 to TRBJ2-2; 8 bases map to TRBD1. From germline, CDR1 is MDHEN and CDR2 SYDVKM. This CDR3 region has 17 residues. V lost 5 bases and J lost 2; bases outside the gene matches: 10. CDR3 sequence reads: CASSPPWTGRNTGELFF. Here the CDR3 DNA reads TGTGCCAGCAGTCCGCCCTGGACAGGGCGAAACACCGGGGAGCTGTTTTTT. Full variable domain (missing parts from reference TRBV28 and TRBJ2-2): DVKVTQSSRYLVKRTGEKVFLECVQDMDHENMFWYRQDPGLGLRLIYFSYDVKMKEKGDIPEGYSVSREKKERFSLILESASTNQTSMYLCASSPPWTGRNTGELFFGEGSRLTVL.

The V call is TRBV7-7, the J call TRBJ2-2; 9 bases line up with TRBD1. V trimming: 1 base; J trimming: 8 bases; junction bases outside the gene matches: 2. The germline V gene encodes CDR1 SSHAT and CDR2 FNYEAQ (reference sequence). The CDR3 runs 14 residues. For the CDR3, the DNA is TGTGCCAGCAGCTTAGGGACAGGGGTTGGGGAGCTGTTTTTT. It translates to CASSLGTGVGELFF.

This chain connects TRBV13 to TRBJ1-2; 9 nucleotides align to TRBD1. CDR1 and CDR2 (germline): PRHDT, FYEKMQ (reference sequence). This CDR3 is 15 amino acids long. V was pared by 4 bases and J by 2 bases, with 5 bases of the junction left unmatched. In DNA, the CDR3 is TGTGCCAGCAGCTCGTACAGGGGGCAGAACTATGGCTACACCTTC. Translating it yields CASSSYRGQNYGYTF. Variable domain in full (rest from reference TRBV13 and TRBJ1-2): AAGVIQSPRHLIKEKRETATLKCYPIPRHDTVYWYQQGPGQDPQFLISFYEKMQSDKGSIPDRFSAQQFSDYHSELNMSSLELGDSALYFCASSSYRGQNYGYTFGSGTRLTVV.

The count of this clone is one. DNA of the CDR3: TGCGCCAGCAGCGTAGACAGGGATTCCAAAAACATTCAGTACTTC. Residues: CASSVDRDSKNIQYF. J is TRBJ2-4 and V is TRBV5-1; 7 bases map to TRBD1. Per the germline V gene, CDR1 is SGHRS and CDR2 is YFSETQ. This CDR3 spans 15 amino acids. The trim removed 4 bases at V and 2 bases at J, leaving 6 bases unmatched.